This TCR beta chain was captured by sequencing in a study of T cells expressing NK-cell markers (dated by TCRdb to about 2020). Turning to the overall study: TCR beta-chain repertoires were profiled in sorted CD3+CD56+NKG2C+, CD3+CD56+NKG2C- and CD3+CD56-NKG2C+ T-cell subsets from about 8 donors. Among the eight sequenced donors, seven were HCMV-seropositive and one was HCMV-seronegative. All eight donors whose samples were sequenced were randomly selected healthy volunteers, three of them men and five women. Illumina HiSeq 2000/2500, MiSeq or NextSeq was used to sequence libraries as 2 x 150 bp reads.

There are 15 amino acids in the CDR3, from cysteine to phenylalanine inclusive. The entry carries no DNA sequence. For CDR1 and CDR2, the germline V gene lists SGHAT and FQNNGV. Sequencer: Illumina HiSeq 2000. TCR beta cDNA libraries were prepared using 5'RACE template switching, which introduced a universal primer site and unique molecular identifiers. cDNA synthesis was primed from the TCR beta constant segment and was followed by two successive PCR amplification steps. From the authors' description of their analysis: MIGEC handled demultiplexing of the reads and grouping by UMI, while MiTCR was used to assemble and quantify clonotypes. To exclude erroneous sequences, only TCR cDNA sequences supported by at least two reads were retained. Downstream repertoire analysis used the tcR package, and clonotypes were matched across fractions by CDR3 nucleotide sequence plus V segment. Antigen specificity was annotated against VDJdb with VDJmatch, allowing one amino acid substitution in CDR3. TCRdb reprocessed the sequencing reads and holds a single record per CDR3 protein sequence, with no DNA. TCRdb's processing, not the study's, gives the V and J calls here. This sample's table contains 6,000 to 7,500 distinct CDR3 sequences. Of the sample, about two thirds is held by the ten largest clones.

With regard to this clonotype: Its target antigen remains unknown.

HCMV-specific IgG was detected in serum with a commercial ELISA kit to determine HCMV serostatus. Peripheral blood mononuclear cells were isolated from blood by Ficoll density gradient centrifugation. Findings and caveats that apply to the study as a whole: Whether the expanded NKG2C-expressing T cell clones were specific for HCMV antigens was left unclear. In over five donors, the dominant CD3+CD56+NKG2C+ clonotypes were among the top 10 CD8+ clonotypes and accounted for about 1.0-7.5% of CD8+ T cells. Those dominant clonotypes were again the most abundant among CD3+CD56-NKG2C+ cells in several donors, at roughly 28.3-65%.

The rearranged segments are TRBV11-2 and TRBJ2-7; without DNA, the TCRdb call of TRBD2 cannot be checked. Sequencing used blood T cells: a sorted CD56 or NKG2C T cell subset, CD4+ or CD8+ T cells, or bulk PBMC T cells (not recorded which). The TCR originated in a man between 18 and 69 years old in good health. The CDR3 here reads CASSLFSSGSYEQYF.